Given below is one T cell receptor (beta chain) in context. It has no known antigen specificity. No much larger clone is present one base from it, and per-base qualities are unavailable. The data were obtained in a study of T cell responses to AZD1222 COVID-19 vaccine (dated by TCRdb to the early 2020s). Turning to the overall study: A total of just over 230 trial participants underwent TCR sequencing, of whom 200 to 220 had received two doses of AZD1222 and some 25 had received two doses of the MenACWY control vaccine. Trial participants were enrolled into age subgroups of 18-55, 56-69 and 70-plus years, which contained 148, 28 and 57 TCR-sequenced participants, respectively. What the research found in general, with its limitations: A significant rise in spike-specific TCR breadth and depth was observed after two AZD1222 doses relative to day 0 and relative to MenACWY recipients. Conclusions about previously exposed vaccinees were limited because only a handful of AZD1222 recipients were SARS-CoV-2 seropositive at baseline. Participants were mostly white British, with more females than males. The authors suggested clonal diversity may have been underestimated. The 56-69-year group was small, and its depth increase did not reach significance, likely because of low power. Because no day 14 peak-response samples were available, the repertoires could be characterized only after the peak T cell response. Nearly half of unique spike-specific TCRs reportedly recognized epitopes outside regions mutated in the B.1.351 and B.1.1.7 variants. The vaccine-associated CD4 TCRs covered the entire spike protein, and the dominant responses fell in regions 160-218 and 743-854.

The sample's time point label, decoded: about 28 days (+/-7) after the second vaccine dose. AZD1222 recipients with second doses at about 4 weeks or about 12 weeks were pooled, because spike-specific TCR depth and breadth did not differ between schedules. Samples from vaccinated people were obtained from the UK trials COV001 and COV002, which included a single-blind randomized controlled phase 2/3 trial of AZD1222 (ChAdOx1 nCoV-19) in healthy adults. Trial participant PBMC samples were collected at day 0 and day 28 after the second dose for TCRbeta chain sequencing. As encoded in the germline V gene (reference sequence), CDR1 is SGHNT while CDR2 is YYREEE. V is pared back by 3 bases and J by 6 bases, with 15 bases lying between the germline termini. The CDR3 has 15 amino acids, counting the end cysteine and phenylalanine. Just CDR3 DNA is preserved here, 45 bases in frame from base 1. The CDR3 regions of human TCRbeta chains were analyzed by immunosequencing. As for how the authors treated the data: Repertoire TCRs were checked for matches against a reference library of SARS-CoV-2-specific TCRs that had been generated using the MIRA antigen-specificity platform. Breadth was defined as the fraction of unique TCRs that were SARS-CoV-2-associated, and depth was defined as the fraction of total T cells that were SARS-CoV-2-associated. Each spike-specific TCR was assigned to its reactive spike region and to a CD4 or CD8 class using the MIRA data. Log10-transformed breadth and depth values were compared by one-way ANOVA with Sidak's multiple comparisons tests. Here the immuneACCESS table is served through TCRdb, limited to in-frame sequences with V and J called. Missing clones are a known gap in these copies; in checked studies unresolved V genes cover under half, and the rest lacks a known reason. The V and J calls and clone size come from that table; D and trimming were worked out from the DNA. This sample comprises over 95,000 clones, roughly 92% of them detected only once. The top ten hold around 8.6% of the sample.

The rearrangement combines TRBV5-4 with TRBJ2-2; the D gene is perhaps TRBD2, on 6 matching bases. This clonotype originated in an adult who received the AZD1222 COVID-19 vaccine. Sequencing was performed on peripheral blood, taken 28 days after the second AZD1222 dose. The CDR3 protein is CASSSRESPAGELFF. The DNA reads TGTGCCAGCAGCTCTCGGGAGTCCCCGGCCGGGGAGCTGTTTTTT. Where the CDR3 stops, the reference TRBV5-4 and TRBJ2-2 genes take over; the full variable domain is ETGVTQSPTHLIKTRGQQVTLRCSSQSGHNTVSWYQQALGQGPQFIFQYYREEENGRGNFPPRFSGLQFPNYSSELNVNALELDDSALYLCASSSRESPAGELFFGEGSRLTVL.